Reported below is one T cell receptor beta chain. Its antigen is undetermined. Trimming took off 3 bases at V and 0 bases at J, with 17 bases between the two ends. The CDR3 contains 17 residues. From germline, CDR1 is SGHRS and CDR2 YFSETQ. Sequencing was performed with immunoSEQ multiplex PCR; in TCRdb, only in-frame clones are kept and a portion is missing. The data contain over 95,000 clones, around 84% of them singletons. These data originate in a study of T cell responses to AZD1222 COVID-19 vaccine. Findings and caveats of the study: Spike-specific TCR breadth and depth grew following two AZD1222 doses. Females made up more of the donors, who were largely white British, and clonal diversity may have come out too low.

The TCR was taken from an adult who received the AZD1222 COVID-19 vaccine. This chain joins TRBV5-1 and TRBJ2-3, with D perhaps matching TRBD2 (5 bases). Sequencing was performed on peripheral blood, taken 28 days after the second AZD1222 dose. The CDR3 loop is CASSSEPRVGSTDTQYF. In DNA form, the CDR3 reads TGCGCCAGCAGCTCGGAGCCGAGGGTGGGTAGCACAGATACGCAGTATTTT.